This passage covers 13 T cell receptor beta chains from one sample sequenced in a study of regulatory T cells in long-lasting Graves disease. Both iRepertoire HTBI primers and Arm-PCR of CDR3 regions were used to build the TCR beta libraries. Each CDR3 protein gets one entry after TCRdb re-called the multiplex PCR reads with MiXCR. Of about 520,000 distinct CDR3 sequences in the sample, 12% are singletons; the top ten hold 8.9%. The time point here: newly diagnosed GD, antithyroid drugs for less than 3 months. From RNA extracted from PBMCs, the TCR library was made. These records were also assigned to another study, of T cells in Graves' hyperthyroidism and ophthalmopathy.

Sequenced material: peripheral blood mononuclear cells (PBMCs), taken at new diagnosis, from a patient treated with antithyroid drugs. The receptors derive from a woman younger than 45 with Graves disease.

This clonotype showed up many times. This chain links TRBV7-9 with TRBJ1-6; weak D call: TRBD1 (5 bases). Looked up from germline, CDR1 is SEHNR and CDR2 is FQNEAQ (reference sequence). The CDR3 has 17 residues. Trimming took off 0 bases at V and 5 bases at J, with 14 bases between the two ends. CDR3 residues: CASSLALGPENNSPLHF. The CDR3 region has the DNA TGTGCCAGCAGCTTAGCTTTGGGACCCGAGAATAATTCACCCCTCCACTTT.

The V and J genes are TRBV6-5 and TRBJ1-5, with D tentatively TRBD1 (6 bases). CDR1 is MNHEY and CDR2 is SVGAGI in the germline V gene. This CDR3 has 14 residues. The V and J ends lost 2 bases and 5 bases respectively, with 10 bases between them. The CDR3 sequence is CASSYRGVDQPQHF. CDR3 nucleotides: TGTGCCAGCAGTTACAGGGGGGTAGATCAGCCCCAGCATTTT.

This clonotype was seen ten or more times. The chain employs TRBV2 and TRBJ2-7; no firm D call. The CDR3 sequence is 13 residues long. From germline, CDR1 is SNHLY and CDR2 FYNNEI. The V gene lost 5 bases and the J gene lost 2 bases, with 10 bases spanning the gap. The CDR3 region is CASSLALAYEQYF. The CDR3 bases are TGTGCCAGCAGTCTCGCCCTAGCCTACGAGCAGTACTTC.

This clonotype was found many times. The chain employs TRBV5-1 and TRBJ1-4; 8 bases are shared with TRBD1. Germline loops: CDR1 SGHRS, CDR2 YFSETQ. Germline trimming cut 3 bases from V and 4 bases from J; bases unmatched to any gene: 8. The CDR3 runs 16 residues. The CDR3 coding sequence is TGCGCCAGCAGCTCCGCCCTGACAGGGGATAATGAAAAACTGTTTTTT. Residues: CASSSALTGDNEKLFF.

This clonotype was found a few times. The CDR3 reads CASSDPTSGTWEQYF. The CDR3 nucleotides are TGTGCCAGCAGTGACCCGACTAGCGGGACTTGGGAGCAGTACTTC. This chain uses TRBV28 with TRBJ2-7; 11 nucleotides align to TRBD2. The germline V gene has CDR1 MDHEN and CDR2 SYDVKM. The V gene end was trimmed by 5 bases and the J gene end by 7 bases; junction bases not matched to a gene: 10. The CDR3 has 15 residues.

V usage is TRBV3-1 and J usage is TRBJ1-1, with D tentatively TRBD1 (6 bases). Germline lookup yields CDR1 LGHDT and CDR2 YNNKEL (reference sequence). Between the trimmed V and J ends, which lost 1 base and 5 bases, there was a span of 11 bases. CDR3 size: 14 residues. CDR3 sequence reads: CASSQVGGRTEAFF. The CDR3, as DNA: TGTGCCAGCAGCCAAGTGGGGGGGCGGACTGAAGCTTTCTTT.

The chain uses TRBV6-1 and TRBJ2-3; 13 bases are a match to TRBD2. Germline CDR1 and CDR2: MNHNS and SASEGT. This CDR3 contains 17 residues. J gave up 4 bases and V 6 bases, and 10 bases lay outside the gene matches. The CDR3 spells CASRKPGLAGRADTQYF. Written as DNA, the CDR3 is TGTGCCAGCAGGAAGCCGGGACTAGCGGGAAGGGCAGATACGCAGTATTTT.

This clonotype came up many times. This chain connects TRBV15 to TRBJ1-1, with 7 positions matching TRBD1. The germline V gene has CDR1 LNHNV and CDR2 YYDKDF (reference sequence). With V trimmed by 1 base and J by 2 bases, 4 bases remained unmatched. This CDR3 contains 15 residues. The CDR3 here is CATSRGGTANTEAFF. In nucleotides, the CDR3 is TGTGCCACCAGCAGAGGTGGGACAGCAAACACTGAAGCTTTCTTT. Full variable domain (remainder filled in from reference TRBV15 and TRBJ1-1): DAMVIQNPRYQVTQFGKPVTLSCSQTLNHNVMYWYQQKSSQAPKLLFHYYDKDFNNEADTPDNFQSRRPNTSFCFLDIRSPGLGDTAMYLCATSRGGTANTEAFFGQGTRLTVV.

This clonotype was seen a few times. J is TRBJ2-7 and V is TRBV15, with D possibly being TRBD1 (5 bases). Germline CDR1 reads LNHNV; CDR2 reads YYDKDF (reference sequence). The CDR3 consists of 13 residues. V was pared by 0 bases and J by 4 bases, with 7 bases between. The CDR3 nucleotides are TGTGCCACCAGCAGAGACCGACAGTACGAGCAGTACTTC. Protein sequence: CATSRDRQYEQYF.

This clonotype was counted many times. The V gene is TRBV2, the J gene TRBJ1-1; 8 bases map to TRBD1. V gave up 7 bases and J gave up 2 bases; unmatched junction bases: 6. Germline CDR1 is SNHLY and CDR2 is FYNNEI. The CDR3 contains 14 residues. The CDR3 coding sequence is TGTGCCAGCACTTACGGACAGGGTAACACTGAAGCTTTCTTT. It yields the protein CASTYGQGNTEAFF.

The genes are TRBV19 and TRBJ2-3; a weak D match, TRBD1 (6 bases). This CDR3 has 13 amino acids. The V end was cut by 8 bases, the J end by 0 bases, with 9 bases between. Germline-derived CDR1 and CDR2 are LNHDA and SQIVND (reference sequence). The chain's CDR3 is CASGQSSTDTQYF. The CDR3, as DNA: TGTGCCAGTGGACAGTCTAGCACAGATACGCAGTATTTT. Looking up the rest from reference TRBV19 and TRBJ2-3 gives the full variable domain: DGGITQSPKYLFRKEGQNVTLSCEQNLNHDAMYWYRQDPGQGLRLIYYSQIVNDFQKGDIAEGYSVSREKKESFPLTVTSAQKNPTAFYLCASGQSSTDTQYFGPGTRLTVL.

The chain links TRBV30 to TRBJ2-7; D not certain. Germline V gives CDR1 GTSNPN, CDR2 SVGIG (reference sequence). Deletions cut 0 bases from V and 0 bases from J, with 12 bases between. This CDR3 is built from 15 residues. For the CDR3, the DNA is TGTGCCTGGAGTGTAAAAACAGCCAGCTCCTACGAGCAGTACTTC. Translated: CAWSVKTASSYEQYF.

This clonotype came up many times. This chain's CDR3 is CASSLGTASEQYF. CDR3 in DNA: TGTGCCAGCAGCCTCGGGACAGCCAGCGAGCAGTACTTC. The chain combines TRBV12-3 or TRBV12-4 with TRBJ2-7; TRBD1 agrees at 7 bases. The CDR3 runs to 13 residues. Germline trimming cut 6 bases from V and 6 bases from J; bases unmatched to any gene: 8.